Here is one TCR beta chain with its context. Its antigen remains unknown. This entry is derived from a study of shared clonotypes between healthy human individuals. Study-wide results and caveats: A handful of donors had 5% to 6% of their naive CD4 clonotypes in common.

V shed 2 bases, J shed 1 base, and the junction held 5 bases outside the gene matches. The CDR3 runs 17 residues. From germline, CDR1 is MDHEN and CDR2 SYDVKM. Original handling: Filtering differed since immunoSEQ provided only junctions, with no quality scores. The repertoire was sequenced with immunoSEQ multiplex PCR; TCRdb's copy has only in-frame clones and lacks some. The V and J calls and clone size come from that table; D and trimming were worked out from the DNA. The profile shows about 380,000 clones, roughly 96% of them singletons. The healthy adult donors were HIV-negative and reported no recent acute infections or vaccinations.

The clonotype originates from a man aged 25-45 years in good health. The sample consisted of memory CD8+ T cells sorted from blood. Stated subset: CD45RO+ cells pooled with CCR7-negative TemRA cells. J is TRBJ2-3 and V is TRBV28; 11 bases line up with TRBD2. The CDR3 sequence: CASSLGQLAGGTDTQYF. The CDR3 region has the DNA TGTGCCAGCAGTTTAGGACAACTAGCGGGAGGCACAGATACGCAGTATTTT.